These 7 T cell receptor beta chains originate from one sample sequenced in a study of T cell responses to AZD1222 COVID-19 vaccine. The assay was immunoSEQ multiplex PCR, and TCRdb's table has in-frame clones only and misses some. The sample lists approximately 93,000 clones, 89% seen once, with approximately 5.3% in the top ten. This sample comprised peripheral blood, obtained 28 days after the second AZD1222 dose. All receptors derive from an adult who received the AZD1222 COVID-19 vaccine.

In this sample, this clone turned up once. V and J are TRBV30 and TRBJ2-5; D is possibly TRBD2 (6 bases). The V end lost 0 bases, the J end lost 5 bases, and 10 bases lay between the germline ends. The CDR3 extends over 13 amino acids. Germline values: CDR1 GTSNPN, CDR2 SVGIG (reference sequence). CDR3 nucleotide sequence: TGTGCCTGGAGTGTTACCCGGGGGGAGACCCAGTACTTC. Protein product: CAWSVTRGETQYF.

The CDR3 loop is CASSLYGAGTNTEAFF. The CDR3 nucleotides are TGTGCCAGCAGCTTATACGGGGCAGGAACGAACACTGAAGCTTTCTTT. The chain links TRBV5-8 to TRBJ1-1; D possibly corresponds to TRBD1 (5 bases). Germline V gives CDR1 SGHTS, CDR2 YDEGEE. The CDR3 runs to 16 residues. Trimming stripped 2 bases from V and 1 base from J, with 15 bases between.

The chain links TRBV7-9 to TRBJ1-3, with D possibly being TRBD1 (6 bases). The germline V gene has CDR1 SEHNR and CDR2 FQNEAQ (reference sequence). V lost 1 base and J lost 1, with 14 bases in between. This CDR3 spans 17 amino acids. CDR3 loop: CASSLEDRGFSGNTIYF. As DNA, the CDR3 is TGTGCCAGCAGCTTAGAGGACAGAGGGTTTTCTGGAAACACCATATATTTT.

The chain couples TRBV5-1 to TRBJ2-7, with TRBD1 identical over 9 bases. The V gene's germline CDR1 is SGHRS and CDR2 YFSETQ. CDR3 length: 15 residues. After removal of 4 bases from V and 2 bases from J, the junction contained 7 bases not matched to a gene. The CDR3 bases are TGCGCCAGCAGCCCCGGGACAGGGAAGCCCTACGAGCAGTACTTC. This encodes CASSPGTGKPYEQYF.

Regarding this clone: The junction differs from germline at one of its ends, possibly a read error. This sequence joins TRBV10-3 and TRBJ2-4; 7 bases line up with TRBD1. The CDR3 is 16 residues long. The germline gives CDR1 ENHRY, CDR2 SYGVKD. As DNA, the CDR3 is TGTGCCATCAGTGACAAAAACCGGGACAGCAAAAACATCCAGTACTTC. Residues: CAISDKNRDSKNIQYF.

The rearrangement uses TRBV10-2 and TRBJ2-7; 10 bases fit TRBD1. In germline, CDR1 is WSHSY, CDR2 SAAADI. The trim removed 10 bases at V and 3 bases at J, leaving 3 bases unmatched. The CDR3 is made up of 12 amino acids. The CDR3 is CAIGQGGYEQYF. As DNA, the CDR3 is TGCGCCATTGGACAGGGGGGCTACGAGCAGTACTTC.

In DNA, the CDR3 is TGTGCCAGCTCACACGGGACAGCTAACACTGAAGCTTTCTTT. This translates into CASSHGTANTEAFF. V and J are TRBV18 and TRBJ1-1, with 7 bases aligning to TRBD1. The length of the CDR3 is 14 residues. The V gene end was trimmed by 4 bases and the J gene end by 2 bases; junction bases not matched to a gene: 4. Germline V CDR1 and CDR2: KGHSH, LQKENI.